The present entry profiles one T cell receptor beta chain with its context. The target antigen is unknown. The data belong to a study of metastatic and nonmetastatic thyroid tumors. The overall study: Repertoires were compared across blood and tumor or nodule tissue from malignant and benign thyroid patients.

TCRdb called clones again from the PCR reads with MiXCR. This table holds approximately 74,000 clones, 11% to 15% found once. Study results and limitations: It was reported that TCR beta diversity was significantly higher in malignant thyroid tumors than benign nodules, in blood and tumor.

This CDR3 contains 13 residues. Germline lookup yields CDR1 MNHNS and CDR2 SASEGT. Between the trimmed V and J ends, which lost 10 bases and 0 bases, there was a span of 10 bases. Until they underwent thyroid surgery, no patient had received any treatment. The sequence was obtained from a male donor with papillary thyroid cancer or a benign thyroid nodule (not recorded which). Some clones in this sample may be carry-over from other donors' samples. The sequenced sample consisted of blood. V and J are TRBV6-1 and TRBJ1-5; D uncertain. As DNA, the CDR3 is TGTGCCATCATAGGCTATAGCAATCAGCCCCAGCATTTT. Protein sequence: CAIIGYSNQPQHF.